The subject of this entry is one TCR beta chain. The antigen remains undetermined. This CDR3 is 11 amino acids long. V gave up 10 bases and J gave up 2 bases, with 8 bases separating them. Per the germline V gene, CDR1 is MDHEN and CDR2 is SYDVKM. This record comes from a study of T cell responses to AZD1222 COVID-19 vaccine. Study observations and caveats: White British donors predominated, females outnumbered males, and clonal diversity was possibly underestimated. When two AZD1222 doses had been given, Spike-specific TCR breadth and depth rose.

Measured with immunoSEQ multiplex PCR; TCRdb has only the in-frame clones, and not every one. The repertoire holds approximately 140,000 clones, with approximately 88% as singletons. This receptor was identified in an adult in good health. The chain uses TRBV28 and TRBJ1-1, with D hard to call. The sample consisted of peripheral blood, taken on day 0 of AZD1222 vaccination. The CDR3 DNA is TGTGCCACTCTCCTAAACACTGAAGCTTTCTTT. Protein sequence: CATLLNTEAFF. Complete variable domain (other parts from reference TRBV28 and TRBJ1-1): DVKVTQSSRYLVKRTGEKVFLECVQDMDHENMFWYRQDPGLGLRLIYFSYDVKMKEKGDIPEGYSVSREKKERFSLILESASTNQTSMYLCATLLNTEAFFGQGTRLTVV.